This TCR beta chain was identified during a study of CD8 T cells in ankylosing spondylitis. General study points: The authors found the disease-linked clones to be CD8+ and relatively rare in peripheral blood.

This clonotype was counted many times. What it binds is unknown. TCRdb recomputed calls from the 5' RACE reads with MiXCR, one row per CDR3 protein. The table records about 150,000 distinct CDR3 sequences, roughly an eighth of them present only once. J gave up 8 bases and V 1 base, and 4 bases lay outside the gene matches. The germline V gene has CDR1 SQVTM and CDR2 ANQGSEA. The CDR3 totals 12 residues. Sequencing was done on a sample of blood, either unsorted or a sorted T cell fraction (not recorded which). The receptor comes from a female donor with ankylosing spondylitis or in good health (not recorded which). J is TRBJ1-2 and V is TRBV29-1; 7 bases line up with TRBD1. CDR3 nucleotide sequence: TGCAGCGTTGAAGGAGGGGGCTTAGGCTACACCTTC. Its translation: CSVEGGGLGYTF.